This T cell receptor beta chain was retrieved from a study of blood T cell repertoires in COVID-19. Study-wide context: T cells, B-cell-depleted T cells, or PBMCs provided the cDNA or gDNA that served as material.

Which cohort a participant joined came from the clinical history participants gave. The assay was immunoSEQ multiplex PCR, and TCRdb's table has in-frame clones only and misses some. Here the sample spans roughly 450,000 clones, roughly 91% being singletons. The V and J ends lost 6 bases and 0 bases respectively, with 5 bases between them. CDR1 and CDR2 from the germline V gene are MGHDK and SYGVNS. CDR3 length equals 13 residues. V usage is TRBV25-1 and J usage is TRBJ1-4; no clear D gene. What was sequenced was PBMCs or T cells enriched from blood (not recorded which). This receptor was taken from a man in his late teens or twenties who had recovered from COVID-19. CDR3 DNA sequence: TGTGCCAGCAGGAGGACAACTAATGAAAAACTGTTTTTT. Protein: CASRRTTNEKLFF.